This TCR beta chain was sequenced during a study of T-cell reconstitution after alpha-beta-depleted transplantation in children. Study conclusions and caveats: There were reportedly several hundred expanded graft clones from which alpha-beta T cells came about two months after transplant. Once a year had passed after transplant, T-cell counts and diversity came mostly from newly produced T cells. Surviving recipient T cells and thymic progenitors produced the high day-60 TCRbeta diversity seen in some patients.

The germline CDR1 and CDR2 sequences are LNHDA and SQIVND (reference sequence). Trimming removed 3 bases from V and 7 bases from J, with 10 bases in between. The CDR3 length is 13 residues. Concerning this clonotype: Its antigen is not known.

Preparation of the TCRbeta library used unique molecular identifiers. TCRdb re-called the PCR reads with MiXCR, one entry per CDR3 protein. This repertoire shows hundreds of thousands of distinct CDR3 sequences, roughly 8.2% found once; its top ten account for under 8%. The rearrangement uses TRBV19 and TRBJ2-4; D possibly corresponds to TRBD1 (5 bases). The material was PBMCs, mostly from graft donor cells, obtained 180 days after TCRalphabeta/CD19-depleted stem cell transplant. This TCR was recovered from a male patient younger than 18 who had a stem cell transplant for acute lymphoblastic leukemia, so the T cells may come from the graft donor. The CDR3 sequence is CASSIPSGNIQYF. The CDR3 nucleotides are TGTGCCAGTAGTATCCCCTCAGGGAACATTCAGTACTTC.